The source of this T cell receptor (beta chain) is a study of T-cell reconstitution after alpha-beta-depleted transplantation in children. This clonotype was counted at least ten times. The CDR3 sequence is 13 residues long. The germline gives CDR1 MNHEY, CDR2 SVGAGI. V lost 5 bases and J 4 bases, leaving 10 bases between the germline ends. TCRbeta library construction was performed incorporating unique molecular identifiers. Via MiXCR, TCRdb re-called the PCR reads, giving one row per CDR3 protein. The table lists about 200,000 distinct CDR3 sequences, around 5.9% of them singletons, with 4.5% in the top ten.

V gene TRBV6-5 combines with J gene TRBJ2-3; possible D gene TRBD1, 5 bases. This clonotype originated in a girl under three years old with combined immunodeficiency, due to receive a stem cell transplant. The starting material was PBMCs, obtained before TCRalphabeta/CD19-depleted stem cell transplant. The CDR3 here is CASSRGTADTQYF. The CDR3 DNA reads as TGTGCCAGCAGTAGGGGTACCGCAGATACGCAGTATTTT.